The clone carrying this T cell receptor beta chain was detected once. Its antigen is unknown. Naive CD8 cells were CD45RO-negative, positively selected for CCR7, excluding terminally differentiated effector memory CD45RA+ cells. Only Caucasian adults living in Nashville, Tennessee served as donors. The genomic DNA of each subset was split evenly across several immunoSEQ plates. On sorted subsets, replicate PCRs used about 200 ng DNA, or some 28,000 T cell genomes. Profiling relied on immunoSEQ multiplex PCR, and the TCRdb table lists in-frame clones only, not all of them. The sample lists hundreds of thousands of clones, 85% to 95% occurring once. The data were obtained in a study of shared clonotypes between healthy human individuals. Whole-study results and caveats: Non-shared clonotypes displayed generation probabilities falling below those of clonotypes present in all four donors.

Germline V gene lookup returns CDR1 SGHRS and CDR2 YFSETQ. Trimming left V 3 bases short and J 1 base short, with 11 bases between. The CDR3 spans 14 residues. This TCR was recovered from a woman aged 30 to 39 in good health. The source material was naive CD8+ T cells sorted from blood. The chain has TRBV5-1 and TRBJ2-7; D gene unclear. Here the CDR3 DNA reads TGCGCCAGCAGCTGGGGATCTACGTCCTACGAGCAGTACTTC. Its protein product is CASSWGSTSYEQYF.